Below, 15 T cell receptor beta chains from the same sample are listed, as sequenced in a study of CD8+ T cells in alopecia areata. The treatment: oral pan-JAK inhibitor, 5-10 mg twice daily. Extracted from the samples, RNA was reverse transcribed into cDNA to serve as the sequencing template. The data were produced by immunoSEQ multiplex PCR, yet TCRdb's version contains in-frame clones alone and is incomplete. The sample lists approximately 42,000 clones; approximately 65% were seen once. The specimen comprised CD8+ T cells sorted from blood, sampled at week 4, from a patient treated with tofacitinib. The receptors shown here come from a human donor with alopecia areata.

Remarks on this clone: At one boundary the junction diverges from the germline segment, which might be a read error. This rearrangement joins TRBV10-2 to TRBJ1-2; 12 nucleotides match TRBD1. CDR3 size: 13 residues. From germline, CDR1 is WSHSY and CDR2 SAAADI. CDR3 nucleotides: TGCGCCAGCAGTGAGCCGGGACAGGGGGCAACCATCTTC. Residues: CASSEPGQGATIF.

The chain employs TRBV29-1 and TRBJ2-1, with D possibly being TRBD2 (6 bases). V dropped 3 bases and J dropped 5 bases, with 11 bases sitting between them. Looked up from germline, CDR1 is SQVTM and CDR2 is ANQGSEA. The CDR3 is made up of 13 amino acids. The CDR3 sequence: CSVEGTENNEQFF. The CDR3, as DNA: TGCAGCGTTGAGGGGACTGAAAACAATGAGCAGTTCTTC.

The chain is built from TRBV6-5 and TRBJ1-4, with D perhaps TRBD1 (6 bases). Germline V gene data show CDR1 as MNHEY and CDR2 as SVGAGI. V was shortened by 6 bases and J by 6 bases, with 17 bases between the two germline ends. This CDR3 region has 15 residues. The CDR3 reads CASSLYRVPDEKLFF. Here the CDR3 DNA reads TGTGCCAGCAGCTTATACAGGGTACCGGATGAAAAACTGTTTTTT.

The rearrangement links TRBV29-1 to TRBJ2-3, with 8 bases that match TRBD2. Germline loops: CDR1 SQVTM, CDR2 ANQGSEA. CDR3 length: 16 residues. The V segment lost 3 bases and the J segment 0 bases; nucleotides outside the gene matches: 8. CDR3 sequence reads: CSVDGGGNRSTDTQYF. The DNA of the CDR3 is TGCAGCGTTGATGGCGGGGGGAACAGGAGCACAGATACGCAGTATTTT.

This clone was seen a few times. The J gene is TRBJ2-7, the V gene TRBV29-1; possibly TRBD1 or TRBD2 for D (5 bases each). The CDR3 loop spans 13 amino acids. CDR1 and CDR2 from the germline V gene are SQVTM and ANQGSEA. V was trimmed by 5 bases and J by 0 bases, leaving 11 bases between them. The CDR3 here is CSVLVGTSYEQYF. The CDR3 DNA reads TGCAGCGTTCTCGTTGGGACCTCCTACGAGCAGTACTTC.

The rearrangement joins TRBV29-1 to TRBJ1-1; no firm D call. The CDR3 is made up of 13 amino acids. The V and J ends lost 1 base and 3 bases respectively, with 9 bases between them. CDR1 is SQVTM and CDR2 is ANQGSEA in the germline V gene. CDR3 region: CSVEGSVHTEAFF. The CDR3 DNA is TGCAGCGTTGAAGGATCGGTGCACACTGAAGCTTTCTTT.

The chain is built from TRBV30 and TRBJ2-1; unclear D gene. The length of the CDR3 is 12 residues. V gave up 2 bases and J gave up 10 bases, with 12 bases separating them. Germline V gives CDR1 GTSNPN, CDR2 SVGIG (reference sequence). The CDR3 reads CAWSPSGREQFF. The DNA for the CDR3 is TGTGCCTGGAGTCCCTCAGGTAGGGAGCAGTTCTTC.

The J gene is TRBJ1-2, the V gene TRBV29-1; D gene uncertain. Germline V gene sequence: CDR1 SQVTM, CDR2 ANQGSEA. V gave up 5 bases and J gave up 5 bases, with 24 bases separating them. This CDR3 comprises 16 residues. The CDR3 bases are TGCAGCGTTCCCGCTTGGGAAGTAACGGGTGGATATGGCTACACCTTC. Translation gives CSVPAWEVTGGYGYTF.

This clone has only a few counts. The chain recombines TRBV29-1 with TRBJ1-1; D unresolved. The CDR3 sequence is 12 residues long. CDR1 is SQVTM, CDR2 ANQGSEA, per germline. V was clipped by 6 bases and J by 1 base, with 9 bases between them. CDR3 coding DNA: TGCAGCGTCGCAATAGAGAACACTGAAGCTTTCTTT. The encoded protein is CSVAIENTEAFF.

The chain has TRBV27 and TRBJ2-1; 7 nucleotides match TRBD2. In germline, CDR1 is MNHEY, CDR2 SMNVEV (reference sequence). The ends lost 2 bases at V and 4 bases at J; junction bases unmatched: 5. CDR3 length: 15 residues. The CDR3 DNA reads TGTGCCAGCAGTTTAGCAGCGGGGAGGTACAATGAGCAGTTCTTC. It translates to CASSLAAGRYNEQFF.

This clone was observed a few times. This sequence joins TRBV29-1 and TRBJ2-1; D might be TRBD1 (5 bases). CDR1 is SQVTM and CDR2 is ANQGSEA in the germline V gene. This CDR3 comprises 13 residues. Trimming pared 2 bases from V and 9 bases from J, leaving 14 bases between. The CDR3 reads CSVEILGPGEQFF. The DNA of the CDR3 is TGCAGCGTTGAAATCTTGGGGCCTGGTGAGCAGTTCTTC.

The rearrangement joins TRBV29-1 to TRBJ2-7; D may be TRBD1 or TRBD2 (7 bases each). CDR3 length: 13 residues. The V end lost 6 bases, the J end lost 2 bases, and 14 bases lay between the germline ends. Germline CDR1 SQVTM, CDR2 ANQGSEA. This chain's CDR3 is CSVLTGRAYEQYF. DNA for the CDR3: TGCAGCGTGTTGACAGGGAGGGCCTACGAGCAGTACTTC.

The CDR3 reads CASRTRQGLAGELFF. CDR3 bases: TGTGCCAGCAGAACACGACAGGGTCTTGCGGGGGAGCTGTTTTTT. This chain connects TRBV27 to TRBJ2-2; the match to TRBD1 covers 7 bases. Trimming cost V 6 bases and J 8 bases; bases outside gene matches: 12. Germline V CDR1 and CDR2: MNHEY, SMNVEV (reference sequence). The CDR3 spans 15 residues.

The chain uses TRBV19 and TRBJ1-1, with D perhaps TRBD1 (5 bases). Trimming left V 4 bases short and J 0 bases short, with 15 bases between. Germline-derived CDR1 and CDR2 are LNHDA and SQIVND (reference sequence). The CDR3 totals 16 residues. The DNA of the CDR3 is TGTGCCAGTAGTACGGGGGACGGACTTATGAACACTGAAGCTTTCTTT. Its translation: CASSTGDGLMNTEAFF.

On this clone: Other DNA sequences within the sample encode an identical CDR3. The chain has TRBV29-1 and TRBJ1-2; D unclear. CDR3 length: 12 amino acids. Trimming pared 1 base from V and 5 bases from J, leaving 8 bases between. Germline-derived CDR1 and CDR2 are SQVTM and ANQGSEA. CDR3 DNA: TGCAGCGTTGAAGGAGGAGTATATGGCTACACCTTC. Amino acids: CSVEGGVYGYTF.